This T cell receptor (beta chain) was captured in a study of T cells after yellow fever vaccination. Synthesis of TCR cDNA relied on 5'RACE template switching, which attached a universal primer site and UMIs. TCRdb ran MiXCR on the 5' RACE reads and lists one entry per CDR3 protein. The sample comprises some 350,000 distinct CDR3 sequences, 8.7% of which are singletons, and 18% rests with the top ten. General study results and limits: A large majority of primary-vaccination clones showed up again after the booster (around 96% CD4, about 90% CD8). Clonotypes appearing in both CD4 and CD8 compartments existed, and their share was small.

From its first to its last residue, the CDR3 has 14 amino acids. This clonotype showed up just a few times. Its target is unknown. It is unclear where the CDR3 begins or ends on the DNA, so no DNA is shown, and the CDR3 is as TCRdb lists it. The chain links TRBV12-3 or TRBV12-4 to TRBJ2-7; the tabulated D call, TRBD2, remains unverified against the DNA. This clonotype was sampled from a man younger than 30 who received the YFV17D yellow fever vaccine. The source was PBMCs, collected on the day of the first yellow fever vaccination. The CDR3 here is CASSFGPGSYEQYF.